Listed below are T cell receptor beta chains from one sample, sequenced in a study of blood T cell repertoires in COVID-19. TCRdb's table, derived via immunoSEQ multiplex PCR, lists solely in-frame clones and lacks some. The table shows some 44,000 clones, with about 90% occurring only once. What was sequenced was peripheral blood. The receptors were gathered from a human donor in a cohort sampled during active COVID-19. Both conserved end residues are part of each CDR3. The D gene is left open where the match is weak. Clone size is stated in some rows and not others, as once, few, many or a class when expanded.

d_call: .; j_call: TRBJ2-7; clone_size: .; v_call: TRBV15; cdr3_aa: CATSRGLPYEQYF; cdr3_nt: TGTGCCACCAGCAGGGGACTGCCCTACGAGCAGTACTTC
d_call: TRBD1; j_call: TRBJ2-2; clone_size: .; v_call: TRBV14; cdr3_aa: CASSQTGGITGELFF; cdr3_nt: TGTGCCAGCAGCCAAACAGGGGGCATCACCGGGGAGCTGTTTTTT
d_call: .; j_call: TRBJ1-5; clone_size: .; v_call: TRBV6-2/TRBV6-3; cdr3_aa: CASSSRENQPQHF; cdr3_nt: TGTGCCAGCAGTTCCAGGGAAAATCAGCCCCAGCATTTT
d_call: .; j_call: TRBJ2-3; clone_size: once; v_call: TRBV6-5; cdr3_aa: CASSYSSPIGADTQYF; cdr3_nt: TGTGCCAGCAGTTACTCCTCTCCAATAGGAGCAGATACGCAGTATTTT
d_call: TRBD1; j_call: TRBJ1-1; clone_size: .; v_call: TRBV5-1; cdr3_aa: CASRTGDNTEAFF; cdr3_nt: TGCGCCAGCAGGACAGGGGATAACACTGAAGCTTTCTTT
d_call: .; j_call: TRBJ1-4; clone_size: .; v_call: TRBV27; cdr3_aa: CASSPGGLNEKLFF; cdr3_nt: TGTGCCAGCAGTCCGGGGGGGCTTAATGAAAAACTGTTTTTT
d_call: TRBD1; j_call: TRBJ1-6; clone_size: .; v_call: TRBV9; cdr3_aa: CASSVDPGQGSPLHF; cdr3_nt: TGTGCCAGCAGCGTAGACCCGGGACAGGGTTCACCCCTCCACTTT
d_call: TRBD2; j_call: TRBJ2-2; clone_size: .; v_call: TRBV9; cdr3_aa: CASSVGLAGTGELFF; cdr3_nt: TGTGCCAGCAGCGTCGGACTAGCGGGGACCGGGGAGCTGTTTTTT
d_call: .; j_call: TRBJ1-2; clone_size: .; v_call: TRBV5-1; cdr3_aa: CASSLTGRANYGYTF; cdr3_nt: TGCGCCAGCAGCTTGACAGGGAGGGCTAACTATGGCTACACCTTC
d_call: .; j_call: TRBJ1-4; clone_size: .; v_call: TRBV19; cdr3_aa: CASGGQGQAGEKLFF; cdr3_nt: TGTGCCAGTGGAGGCCAAGGTCAGGCGGGTGAAAAACTGTTTTTT
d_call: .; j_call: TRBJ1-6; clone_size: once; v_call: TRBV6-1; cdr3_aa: CASSEEAGGPLHF; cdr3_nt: TGTGCCAGCAGTGAAGAGGCGGGAGGACCCCTCCACTTT
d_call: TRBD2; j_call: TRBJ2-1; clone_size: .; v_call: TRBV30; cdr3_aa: CAWSSGTSERNEQFF; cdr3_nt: TGTGCCTGGAGTTCAGGGACTAGCGAGAGGAATGAGCAGTTCTTC
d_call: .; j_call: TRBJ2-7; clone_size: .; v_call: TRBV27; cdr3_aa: CASRSKWGGPYEQYF; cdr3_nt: TGTGCCAGCAGGTCGAAATGGGGAGGCCCCTACGAGCAGTACTTC